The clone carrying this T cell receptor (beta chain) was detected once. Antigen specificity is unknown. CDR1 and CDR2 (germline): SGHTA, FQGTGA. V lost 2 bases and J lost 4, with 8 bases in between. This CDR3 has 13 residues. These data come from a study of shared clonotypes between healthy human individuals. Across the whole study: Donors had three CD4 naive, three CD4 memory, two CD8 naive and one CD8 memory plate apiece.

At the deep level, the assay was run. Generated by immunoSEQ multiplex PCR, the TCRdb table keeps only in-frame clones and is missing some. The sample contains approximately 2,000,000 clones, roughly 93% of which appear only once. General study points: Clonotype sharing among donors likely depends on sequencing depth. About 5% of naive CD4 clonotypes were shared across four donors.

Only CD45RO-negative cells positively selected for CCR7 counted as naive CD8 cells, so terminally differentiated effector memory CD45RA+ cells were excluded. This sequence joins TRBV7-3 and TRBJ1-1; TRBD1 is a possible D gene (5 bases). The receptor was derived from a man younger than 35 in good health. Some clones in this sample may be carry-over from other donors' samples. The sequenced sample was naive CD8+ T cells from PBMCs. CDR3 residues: CASSLYGGTEAFF. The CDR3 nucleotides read TGTGCCAGCAGCTTATACGGGGGCACTGAAGCTTTCTTT. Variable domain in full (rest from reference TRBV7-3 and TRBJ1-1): GAGVSQTPSNKVTEKGKYVELRCDPISGHTALYWYRQSLGQGPEFLIYFQGTGAADDSGLPNDRFFAVRPEGSVSTLKIQRTERGDSAVYLCASSLYGGTEAFFGQGTRLTVV.